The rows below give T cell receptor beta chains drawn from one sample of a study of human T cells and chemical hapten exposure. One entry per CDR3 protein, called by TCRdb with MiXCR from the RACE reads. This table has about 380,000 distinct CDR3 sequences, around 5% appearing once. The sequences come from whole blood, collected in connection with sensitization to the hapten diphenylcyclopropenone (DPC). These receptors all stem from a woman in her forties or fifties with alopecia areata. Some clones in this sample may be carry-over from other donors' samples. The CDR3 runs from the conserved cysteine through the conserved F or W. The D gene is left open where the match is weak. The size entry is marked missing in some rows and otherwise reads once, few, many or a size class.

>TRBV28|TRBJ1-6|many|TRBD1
CASTLRSGTGIDSPLHF
TGTGCCAGCACCTTACGGTCCGGGACAGGGATAGATTCACCCCTCCACTTT
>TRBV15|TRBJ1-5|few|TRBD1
CATRKPGQGSNQPQHF
TGTGCCACCAGGAAACCGGGACAGGGGAGCAATCAGCCCCAGCATTTT
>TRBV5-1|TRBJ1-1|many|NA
CASSALDTNTEAFF
TGCGCCAGCAGCGCCCTTGACACGAACACTGAAGCTTTCTTT
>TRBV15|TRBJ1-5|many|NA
CATSRDWGVSQPQHF
TGTGCCACCAGCAGAGATTGGGGGGTGTCTCAGCCCCAGCATTTT
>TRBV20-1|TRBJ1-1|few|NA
CSARDLPEAFF
TGCAGTGCTAGAGATTTGCCTGAAGCTTTCTTT
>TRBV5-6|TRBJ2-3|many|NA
CASSPGVGTDTQYF
TGTGCCAGCAGCCCGGGGGTGGGCACAGATACGCAGTATTTT
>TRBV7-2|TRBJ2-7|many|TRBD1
CASSREGRDRAPYEQYF
TGTGCCAGCAGCCGAGAGGGTAGGGACAGGGCCCCCTACGAGCAGTACTTC
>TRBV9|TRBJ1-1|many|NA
CASSVVGRSTEAFF
TGTGCCAGCAGCGTTGTTGGGAGGAGCACTGAAGCTTTCTTT
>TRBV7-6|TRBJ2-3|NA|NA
CASSLPWGRGADTQYF
TGTGCCAGCAGCCTCCCATGGGGGAGAGGGGCAGATACGCAGTATTTT
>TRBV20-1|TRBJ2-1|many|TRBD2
CSALRLAGGVEQFF
TGCAGTGCTTTAAGACTAGCGGGAGGAGTTGAGCAGTTCTTC
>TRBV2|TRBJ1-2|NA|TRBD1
CASSEVRTGESYGYTF
TGTGCCAGCAGTGAAGTTCGGACAGGGGAATCCTATGGCTACACCTTC
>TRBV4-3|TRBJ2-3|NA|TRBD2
CASSQGPGRGSTDTQYF
TGCGCCAGCAGCCAAGGGCCCGGGAGGGGGAGCACAGATACGCAGTATTTT
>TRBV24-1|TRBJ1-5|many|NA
CATSDGNNQPQHF
TGTGCCACCAGTGACGGCAACAATCAGCCCCAGCATTTT
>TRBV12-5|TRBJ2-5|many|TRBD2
CASGLVAGGWYQETQYF
TGTGCTAGTGGTTTGGTAGCGGGGGGTTGGTACCAAGAGACCCAGTACTTC
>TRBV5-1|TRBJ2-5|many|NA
CASSQGSVETQYF
TGCGCCAGCAGCCAAGGGTCTGTGGAGACCCAGTACTTC
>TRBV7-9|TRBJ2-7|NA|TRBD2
CAIGTSGSTSYEQYF
TGTGCCATTGGGACTAGCGGCTCTACCTCCTACGAGCAGTACTTC
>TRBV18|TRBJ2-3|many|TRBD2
CATDPTSGRTDTQYF
TGTGCCACTGACCCAACTAGCGGGCGCACAGATACGCAGTATTTT
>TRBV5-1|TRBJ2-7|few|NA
CASSLSALSYEQYF
TGCGCCAGCAGCTTGAGTGCACTCTCCTACGAGCAGTACTTC
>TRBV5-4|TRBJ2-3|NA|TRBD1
CASSPAGTGGLTDTQYF
TGTGCCAGCAGCCCGGCAGGGACAGGGGGCTTGACAGATACGCAGTATTTT
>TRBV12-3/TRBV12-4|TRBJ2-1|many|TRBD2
CASSHSGSIGNEQFF
TGTGCCAGCAGCCATAGCGGGAGTATTGGGAATGAGCAGTTCTTC
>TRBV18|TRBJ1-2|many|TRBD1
CASSLDRGPNYGYTF
TGTGCCAGCTCCCTCGACAGGGGACCCAACTATGGCTACACCTTC
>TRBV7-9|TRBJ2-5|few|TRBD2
CASSIGLAGGETQYF
TGTGCCAGCAGCATCGGACTAGCGGGAGGGGAGACCCAGTACTTC
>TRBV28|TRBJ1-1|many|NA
CASSLPLGTQKDFF
TGTGCCAGCAGTTTGCCCCTCGGGACTCAGAAGGATTTCTTT
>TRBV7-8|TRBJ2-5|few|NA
CASSLSPSSETQYF
TGTGCCAGCAGCCTTAGCCCGTCGTCAGAGACCCAGTACTTC
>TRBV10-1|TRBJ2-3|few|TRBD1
CASSESVGTGEDTQYF
TGCGCCAGCAGTGAGTCCGTCGGGACAGGAGAAGATACGCAGTATTTT
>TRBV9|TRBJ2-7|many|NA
CASSPEGGSDEQYF
TGTGCCAGCAGCCCCGAGGGGGGCTCCGACGAGCAGTACTTC
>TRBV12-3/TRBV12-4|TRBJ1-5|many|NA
CASTLQHDSNQPQHF
TGTGCCAGCACCCTTCAGCACGATAGCAATCAGCCCCAGCATTTT
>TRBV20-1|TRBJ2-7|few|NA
CSASWGLTYEQYF
TGCAGTGCCTCCTGGGGTCTCACCTACGAGCAGTACTTC
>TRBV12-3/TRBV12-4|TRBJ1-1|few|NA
CASSFVSGATEAFF
TGTGCCAGCAGTTTTGTGTCAGGGGCGACTGAAGCTTTCTTT
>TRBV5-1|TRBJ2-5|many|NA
CASSLSGGQEETQYF
TGCGCCAGCAGCTTGTCGGGGGGCCAGGAAGAGACCCAGTACTTC
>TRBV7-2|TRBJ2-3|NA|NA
CASSSRKKTLTDTQYF
TGTGCCAGCAGCTCTCGCAAGAAAACCCTCACAGATACGCAGTATTTT
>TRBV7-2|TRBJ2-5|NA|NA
CASSLRGKGAQETQYF
TGTGCCAGCAGCTTACGCGGGAAGGGGGCTCAAGAGACCCAGTACTTC
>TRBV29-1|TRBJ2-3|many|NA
CSVPGRDTDTQYF
TGCAGCGTCCCGGGACGAGACACAGATACGCAGTATTTT
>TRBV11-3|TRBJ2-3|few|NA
CASSPVGQRDTQYF
TGTGCCAGCAGCCCCGTTGGACAGAGGGATACGCAGTATTTT
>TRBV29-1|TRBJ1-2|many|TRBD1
CSVEDGIVGQGMYRGPKYGYTF
TGCAGCGTTGAAGATGGGATAGTTGGACAGGGGATGTATCGTGGCCCAAAATATGGCTACACCTTC
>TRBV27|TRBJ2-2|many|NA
CASSLGGLGPGELFF
TGTGCCAGCAGTTTAGGAGGTTTAGGACCCGGGGAGCTGTTTTTT
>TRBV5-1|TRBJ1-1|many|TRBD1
CASSYPDRGTEAFF
TGCGCCAGCAGTTATCCTGACAGGGGGACTGAAGCTTTCTTT
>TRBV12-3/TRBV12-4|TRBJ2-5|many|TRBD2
CASSLGTSGNQETQYF
TGTGCCAGCAGTCTGGGGACTAGCGGGAACCAAGAGACCCAGTACTTC
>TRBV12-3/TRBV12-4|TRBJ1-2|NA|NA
CASSLAGGHGYTF
TGTGCCAGCAGTTTAGCAGGGGGACATGGCTACACCTTC
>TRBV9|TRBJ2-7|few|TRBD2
CASSVGTSDYEQYF
TGTGCCAGCAGCGTCGGGACTAGCGACTACGAGCAGTACTTC
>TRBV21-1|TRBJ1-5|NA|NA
CASSKTHRGGNQPQHF
TGTGCCAGCAGCAAAACTCATCGGGGGGGCAATCAGCCCCAGCATTTT
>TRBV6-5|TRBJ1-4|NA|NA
CASSYAPGGRREKLFF
TGTGCCAGCAGTTACGCCCCGGGGGGGAGGCGAGAAAAACTGTTTTTT
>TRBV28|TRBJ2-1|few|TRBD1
CASSSWRQGVPNEQFF
TGTGCCAGCAGTTCGTGGCGACAGGGGGTTCCCAATGAGCAGTTCTTC
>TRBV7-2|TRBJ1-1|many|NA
CASSYILREAEAFF
TGTGCCAGCAGCTACATACTCAGGGAGGCTGAAGCTTTCTTT
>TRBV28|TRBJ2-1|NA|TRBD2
CASSPGLAGGYNEQFF
TGTGCCAGCAGTCCGGGACTAGCGGGAGGGTACAATGAGCAGTTCTTC
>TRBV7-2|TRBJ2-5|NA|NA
CASSLSHAGETQYF
TGTGCCAGCAGCCTCAGCCACGCGGGGGAGACCCAGTACTTC
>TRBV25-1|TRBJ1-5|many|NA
CASSEGGGRNQPQHF
TGTGCCAGCAGTGAGGGGGGTGGAAGGAATCAGCCCCAGCATTTT
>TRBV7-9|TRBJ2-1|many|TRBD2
CASKSGLAGGNEQFF
TGTGCCAGCAAGTCCGGACTAGCGGGGGGGAATGAGCAGTTCTTC
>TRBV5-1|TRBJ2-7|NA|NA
CASRRGGANDEQYF
TGCGCCAGCAGAAGAGGGGGGGCGAACGACGAGCAGTACTTC
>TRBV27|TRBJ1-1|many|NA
CASSPFANTEAFF
TGTGCCAGCAGCCCTTTCGCGAACACTGAAGCTTTCTTT
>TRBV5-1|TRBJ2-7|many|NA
CASTREGSSYEQYF
TGCGCCAGCACCCGGGAAGGCAGCTCCTACGAGCAGTACTTC
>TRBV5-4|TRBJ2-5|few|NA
CASTGAPYQETQYF
TGTGCCAGCACCGGCGCTCCGTACCAAGAGACCCAGTACTTC
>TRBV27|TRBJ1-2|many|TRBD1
CASSFGGQGYGYTF
TGTGCCAGCAGTTTCGGGGGACAGGGGTATGGCTACACCTTC
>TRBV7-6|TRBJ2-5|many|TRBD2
CASSLPLAGGGEETQYF
TGTGCCAGCAGCTTACCCCTAGCGGGAGGAGGGGAAGAGACCCAGTACTTC
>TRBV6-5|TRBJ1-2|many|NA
CASSYDGFQQGDYGYTF
TGTGCCAGCAGTTACGACGGATTTCAACAGGGAGACTATGGCTACACCTTC
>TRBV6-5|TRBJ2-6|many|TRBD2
CASSYPQTSGKPSGANVLTF
TGTGCCAGCAGTTACCCCCAGACTAGCGGGAAACCCTCTGGGGCCAACGTCCTGACTTTC
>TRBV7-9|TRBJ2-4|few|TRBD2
CASSPGLAGVIQYF
TGTGCCAGCAGCCCGGGACTAGCGGGAGTCATTCAGTACTTC